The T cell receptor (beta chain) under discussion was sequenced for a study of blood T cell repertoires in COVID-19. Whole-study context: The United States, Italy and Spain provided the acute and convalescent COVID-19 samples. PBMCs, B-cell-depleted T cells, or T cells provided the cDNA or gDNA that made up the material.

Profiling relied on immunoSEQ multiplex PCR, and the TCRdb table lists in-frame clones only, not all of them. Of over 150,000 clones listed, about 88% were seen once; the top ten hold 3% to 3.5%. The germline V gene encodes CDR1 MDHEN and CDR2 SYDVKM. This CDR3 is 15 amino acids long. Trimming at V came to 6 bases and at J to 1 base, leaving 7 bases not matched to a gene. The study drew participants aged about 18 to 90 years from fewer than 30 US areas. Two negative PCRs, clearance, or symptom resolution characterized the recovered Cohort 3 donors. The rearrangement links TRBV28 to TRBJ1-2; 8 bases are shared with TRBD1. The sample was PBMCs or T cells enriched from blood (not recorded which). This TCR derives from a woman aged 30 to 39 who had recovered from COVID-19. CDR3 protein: CASRSRDRHNYGYTF. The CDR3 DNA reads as TGTGCCAGCAGGAGCCGGGACAGGCATAACTATGGCTACACCTTC.